The clone carrying this T cell receptor beta chain has a handful of counts. The identical CDR3 is also encoded by other nucleotide sequences in the sample. The entry originates in a study of CD8+ T cells in alopecia areata. In the study overall: Treated patients received oral tofacitinib, 5 to 10 mg twice daily. Tofacitinib therapy lasting 6 to 18 months was followed by 6 months off drug.

The CDR3 has 15 amino acids. The junction had 5 bases not matched to a gene; V was cut back by 5 bases and J by 4 bases. Germline V gene lookup returns CDR1 SGHTA and CDR2 FQGTGA. Extracted from the samples, RNA was reverse transcribed into cDNA to serve as the sequencing template. TCRdb keeps only in-frame clones here, not all; method: immunoSEQ multiplex PCR. Here the sample spans about 160,000 clones, 45% to 60% being singletons. PBMC-derived CD4+ and CD8+ T cells were sorted. The TCR sequence derives from a human donor with alopecia areata. The rearrangement links TRBV7-3 to TRBJ2-1; 10 bases line up with TRBD2. Specimen: CD4+ T cells sorted from blood. For the CDR3, the DNA is TGTGCCAGCAGCCAGACTAGCGGGCCTTACAATGAGCAGTTCTTC. It yields the protein CASSQTSGPYNEQFF. The entire variable domain, with the rest obtained from reference TRBV7-3 and TRBJ2-1, is as follows: GAGVSQTPSNKVTEKGKYVELRCDPISGHTALYWYRQSLGQGPEFLIYFQGTGAADDSGLPNDRFFAVRPEGSVSTLKIQRTERGDSAVYLCASSQTSGPYNEQFFGPGTRLTVL.